The 21 T cell receptor beta chains below come from one sample, sequenced in a study of patients and donors after allogeneic stem cell transplantation. Each CDR3 protein gets one entry after TCRdb re-called the RT-PCR reads with MiXCR. The repertoire consists of about a million distinct CDR3 sequences, with more than 15% occurring once and the leading ten covering roughly 6%. Sample: blood, either unsorted or a sorted T cell fraction (not recorded which). Receptors originate from a human donor who was either an allogeneic HSCT recipient or a stem cell or donor lymphocyte infusion donor (not recorded which). It is not recorded whose cells these are; they may come from a transplant donor.

This clonotype was observed at least ten times. J is TRBJ2-3 and V is TRBV9; TRBD2 is a possible D gene (6 bases). The CDR3 is made up of 14 amino acids. Per the germline V gene, CDR1 is SGDLS and CDR2 is YYNGEE. Trimming cost V 2 bases and J 5 bases, with 12 bases left between them. The chain's CDR3 is CASSVAGYGDTQYF. CDR3 DNA: TGTGCCAGCAGCGTGGCGGGGTATGGAGATACGCAGTATTTT.

This sequence joins TRBV10-3 and TRBJ2-1, with 11 bases matching TRBD2. CDR1 is ENHRY and CDR2 is SYGVKD in the germline V gene. The CDR3 extends over 15 amino acids. The trim removed 5 bases at V and 5 bases at J, leaving 5 bases unmatched. The CDR3, as DNA: TGTGCCATCAGTCCGGGGACTAGCGGCAACAATGAGCAGTTCTTC. This sequence encodes CAISPGTSGNNEQFF.

In its sample, this clonotype was seen many times. V usage is TRBV9 and J usage is TRBJ2-5, with TRBD2 matching 9 bases. V lost 2 bases, J lost 5 bases, and 16 bases stayed unmatched. The CDR3 totals 18 residues. Germline values: CDR1 SGDLS, CDR2 YYNGEE. CDR3 region: CASSVGNLAGSPGETQYF. The CDR3 nucleotides are TGTGCCAGCAGCGTCGGTAATCTAGCGGGATCCCCCGGGGAGACCCAGTACTTC.

The chain couples TRBV12-3 or TRBV12-4 to TRBJ1-1; no definite D call. The CDR3 length is 12 residues. Deletions cut 2 bases from V and 5 bases from J, with 6 bases between. In DNA, the CDR3 is TGTGCCAGCAGTTTACCTTTAACTGAAGCTTTCTTT. Its protein is CASSLPLTEAFF.

The chain combines TRBV2 with TRBJ2-5, with 9 bases lining up with TRBD2. Per the germline V gene, CDR1 is SNHLY and CDR2 is FYNNEI. With 8 bases clipped from V and 5 bases from J, the junction kept 6 bases outside the gene matches. This CDR3 region has 13 residues. CDR3 in DNA: TGTGCCAGCTGTCTAGCGGGGTGGGAGACCCAGTACTTC. Its translation is CASCLAGWETQYF.

The genes are TRBV11-2 and TRBJ1-6, with D unresolved. The CDR3 spans 13 residues. V was shortened by 8 bases and J by 0 bases, with 5 bases between the two germline ends. Germline CDR1 SGHAT, CDR2 FQNNGV. The CDR3 loop is CASGYSYNSPLHF. DNA for the CDR3: TGTGCCAGCGGTTACTCCTATAATTCACCCCTCCACTTT.

This clonotype was observed a handful of times. J is TRBJ2-2 and V is TRBV4-3; the D gene could be TRBD1 or TRBD2 (5 bases each). The CDR3 has 16 residues. The germline V gene encodes CDR1 LGHNA and CDR2 YSLEER. V was trimmed by 0 bases and J by 1 base, leaving 9 bases between them. In nucleotides, the CDR3 is TGCGCCAGCAGCCAAGATGGGACCTGGAACACCGGGGAGCTGTTTTTT. This sequence encodes CASSQDGTWNTGELFF.

There are a few counts of this clonotype. The V call is TRBV7-8, the J call TRBJ1-1; TRBD1 matches at 7 bases. The trim removed 8 bases at V and 0 bases at J, leaving 9 bases unmatched. CDR1 is SGHVS and CDR2 is FQNEAQ in the germline V gene. The CDR3 totals 15 residues. The CDR3 reads CASLTRDRMNTEAFF. The CDR3 DNA reads TGTGCCAGCTTAACCCGGGACAGAATGAACACTGAAGCTTTCTTT.

The chain links TRBV12-3 or TRBV12-4 to TRBJ1-5, with D perhaps TRBD1 (6 bases). Deletions cut 1 base from V and 2 bases from J, with 12 bases between. The CDR3 totals 16 residues. CDR3: CASSLGGAWGNQPQHF. The CDR3 DNA follows: TGTGCCAGCAGTTTAGGGGGGGCATGGGGCAATCAGCCCCAGCATTTT.

This clonotype was picked up a small number of times. V usage is TRBV29-1 and J usage is TRBJ2-2; TRBD1 matches at 7 bases. Germline trimming cut 7 bases from V and 2 bases from J; bases unmatched to any gene: 7. CDR1 is SQVTM, CDR2 ANQGSEA, per germline. This CDR3 is 14 amino acids long. The CDR3, as DNA: TGCAGCGCCCGGGACAGAACAAACACCGGGGAGCTGTTTTTT. This translates into CSARDRTNTGELFF.

A few counts support this clonotype. The rearrangement uses TRBV11-2 and TRBJ2-3, with 13 bases fitting TRBD2. In germline, CDR1 is SGHAT, CDR2 FQNNGV. This CDR3 region has 18 residues. The J segment lost 0 bases and the V segment lost 4 bases, leaving 7 bases of the junction unmatched. The CDR3 reads CASSSSLTSGGSTDTQYF. The CDR3 DNA reads TGTGCCAGCAGCTCATCCTTGACTAGCGGGGGGAGCACAGATACGCAGTATTTT.

The chain couples TRBV11-2 to TRBJ2-7; possible D gene TRBD2, 5 bases. This CDR3 region has 17 residues. V was clipped by 5 bases and J by 3 bases, with 23 bases between them. Germline V gene sequence: CDR1 SGHAT, CDR2 FQNNGV. The CDR3 DNA reads as TGTGCCAGCAGCCTTCGTTCGACTACCTTTCCTCTCTACGAGCAGTACTTC. Its protein is CASSLRSTTFPLYEQYF.

This clonotype was seen more than once but under ten times. The chain recombines TRBV20-1 with TRBJ1-4; 9 bases are a match to TRBD1. Trimming cost V 5 bases and J 8 bases; bases outside gene matches: 6. The CDR3 spans 13 residues. CDR1 is DFQATT and CDR2 is SNEGSKA in the germline V gene (reference sequence). This CDR3 reads CSAQQGAEEKLFF. DNA of the CDR3: TGCAGTGCTCAACAGGGGGCTGAAGAAAAACTGTTTTTT.

This clonotype was observed a few times. This chain connects TRBV6-5 to TRBJ2-4; maybe TRBD2 (6 bases). Germline values: CDR1 MNHEY, CDR2 SVGAGI. CDR3 size: 11 residues. Trimming removed 8 bases from V and 10 bases from J, with 12 bases in between. The CDR3 DNA sequence: TGTGCCAGCGGGACTGAAGGAATTCAGTACTTC. It encodes CASGTEGIQYF.

The chain combines TRBV20-1 with TRBJ1-1; D is possibly TRBD1 (5 bases). The CDR3 extends over 16 amino acids. V was pared by 0 bases and J by 0 bases, with 14 bases between. Germline CDR1 is DFQATT and CDR2 is SNEGSKA (reference sequence). The DNA of the CDR3 is TGCAGTGCTAGAGATGGAACAGGTACTCTGAACACTGAAGCTTTCTTT. Translating it yields CSARDGTGTLNTEAFF.

The V and J genes are TRBV18 and TRBJ2-1; tentative D call: TRBD1 (5 bases). The V and J ends lost 1 base and 3 bases respectively, with 13 bases between them. Germline assignment: CDR1 KGHSH and CDR2 LQKENI. CDR3 length equals 16 residues. Here the CDR3 DNA reads TGTGCCAGCTCACCACATCGGACAATTAGCTACAATGAGCAGTTCTTC. Amino acids: CASSPHRTISYNEQFF.

This clonotype was detected many times. The chain joins TRBV29-1 to TRBJ1-1; 8 bases agree with TRBD1. V was pared by 2 bases and J by 4 bases, with 12 bases of the junction left unmatched. The germline CDR1 and CDR2 sequences are SQVTM and ANQGSEA. The length of the CDR3 is 16 residues. The CDR3 protein is CSVERPRDRKGTEAFF. CDR3 DNA: TGCAGCGTTGAAAGGCCTCGGGACAGGAAAGGCACTGAAGCTTTCTTT.

There are many counts of this clonotype. The V call is TRBV12-3 or TRBV12-4, the J call TRBJ2-2; D not certain. The V gene lost 2 bases and the J gene lost 7 bases, with 5 bases spanning the gap. This CDR3 is 12 amino acids long. The CDR3 nucleotides read TGTGCCAGCAGTTTAAGGAGCGGGGAGCTGTTTTTT. It translates to CASSLRSGELFF.

The chain is built from TRBV7-2 and TRBJ2-7, with D possibly matching TRBD2 (6 bases). Trimming removed 4 bases at V and 0 bases at J, with 13 bases between. This CDR3 spans 15 amino acids. Germline V CDR1 and CDR2: SGHTA, FQGNSA. This CDR3 is CASSSRGDFSYEQYF. Here the CDR3 DNA reads TGTGCCAGCAGCTCACGCGGGGATTTCTCCTACGAGCAGTACTTC. The complete variable domain, with remaining parts taken from reference TRBV7-2 and TRBJ2-7, reads GAGVSQSPSNKVTEKGKDVELRCDPISGHTALYWYRQSLGQGLEFLIYFQGNSAPDKSGLPSDRFSAERTGGSVSTLTIQRTQQEDSAVYLCASSSRGDFSYEQYFGPGTRLTVT.

The chain couples TRBV10-3 to TRBJ1-1, with D hard to call. Trimming removed 7 bases at V and 6 bases at J, with 12 bases between. The CDR3 has 12 amino acids. The germline CDR1 and CDR2 sequences are ENHRY and SYGVKD. The CDR3 sequence: CAINPFRAEAFF. In nucleotides, the CDR3 is TGTGCCATCAACCCTTTTCGTGCTGAAGCTTTCTTT.

The table lists this clonotype with a few counts. This chain joins TRBV5-6 and TRBJ1-1, with 7 bases fitting TRBD1. CDR3 length: 14 amino acids. Per germline, CDR1 SGHDT and CDR2 YYEEEE. The ends lost 0 bases at V and 8 bases at J; junction bases unmatched: 7. The CDR3 region has the DNA TGTGCCAGCAGCTTGGGACAGGGTTGGTCAGAAGCTTTCTTT. The encoded protein is CASSLGQGWSEAFF.